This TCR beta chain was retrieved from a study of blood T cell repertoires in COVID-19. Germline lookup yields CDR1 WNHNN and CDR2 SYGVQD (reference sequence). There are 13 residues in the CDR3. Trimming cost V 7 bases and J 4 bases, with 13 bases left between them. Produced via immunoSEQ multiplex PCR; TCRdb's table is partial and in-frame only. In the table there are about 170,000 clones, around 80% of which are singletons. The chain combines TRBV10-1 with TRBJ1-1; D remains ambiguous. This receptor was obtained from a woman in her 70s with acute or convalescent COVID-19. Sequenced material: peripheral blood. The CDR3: CASKKREGTEAFF. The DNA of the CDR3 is TGCGCCAGCAAAAAGAGGGAAGGCACTGAAGCTTTCTTT.